Given below is one T cell receptor (beta chain) in context. Its antigen is not identified. The CDR3 runs to 17 residues. Germline V gene lookup returns CDR1 LGHNA and CDR2 YSLEER. Trimming removed 1 base at V and 4 bases at J, with 18 bases between. Terminally differentiated effector memory CD45RA+ cells were left out of the naive CD8 fraction, which was CD45RO-negative and positively selected for CCR7. The sample belongs to a study of shared clonotypes between healthy human individuals. Study-wide results and limits: Owing to a small donor count, the genetic and exposure-history diversity represented was limited. Estimated clonotype richness was generally higher in naive than memory subsets.

The protocol was immunoSEQ multiplex PCR, while the TCRdb copy is restricted to in-frame clones and leaves out a portion. This table holds about 2.2 million clones, around 93% found once. The J gene is TRBJ2-3, the V gene TRBV4-3, with D possibly being TRBD1 (6 bases). This clonotype originated in a man in his late teens or twenties in good health. Some clones in this sample may be carry-over from other donors' samples. Input material: naive CD8+ T cells from PBMCs. The CDR3 here is CASSQAVYRVSADTQYF. In DNA, the CDR3 is TGCGCCAGCAGCCAAGCTGTCTACAGGGTCAGCGCAGATACGCAGTATTTT.